The rows below give T cell receptor beta chains drawn from one sample of a study of blood T cell repertoires in COVID-19. This table comes from immunoSEQ multiplex PCR, and its TCRdb copy is limited to in-frame clones, with some not included. The sample carries 450,000 to 500,000 clones, about nine tenths recorded once. The sequenced material came from PBMCs or T cells enriched from blood (not recorded which). Receptor source: a woman aged 60-75 years who had recovered from COVID-19. The CDR3 runs from the conserved cysteine through the conserved F or W. Fields, in order: J gene, CDR3 length, clone size, D gene, V gene, CDR3 protein, CDR3 DNA. A D gene is named only where the DNA matches it firmly. Some rows mark clone size as missing; the rest say once, few, many or name a class of expanded clone.

j_gene: TRBJ2-1
len: 15
abundance: once
d_gene: TRBD1
v_gene: TRBV19
CDR3aa: CASSRGTGSFNEQFF
CDR3nt: TGTGCCAGTAGCAGAGGGACAGGGTCATTCAATGAGCAGTTCTTC

j_gene: TRBJ2-3
len: 15
abundance: once
d_gene: -
v_gene: TRBV7-2
CDR3aa: CASSKRGFSTDTQYF
CDR3nt: TGTGCCAGCAGCAAAAGAGGGTTTAGCACAGATACGCAGTATTTT

j_gene: TRBJ2-3
len: 15
abundance: -
d_gene: -
v_gene: TRBV7-2
CDR3aa: CASSFRGTSTDTQYF
CDR3nt: TGTGCCAGCAGCTTCCGCGGTACTAGCACAGATACGCAGTATTTT

j_gene: TRBJ1-3
len: 18
abundance: -
d_gene: -
v_gene: TRBV18
CDR3aa: CASSPSHGQAHSGNTIYF
CDR3nt: TGTGCCAGCTCACCATCCCATGGCCAGGCGCACTCTGGAAACACCATATATTTT

j_gene: TRBJ2-7
len: 10
abundance: once
d_gene: -
v_gene: TRBV6-6
CDR3aa: CASGTYEQYF
CDR3nt: TGTGCCAGCGGCACCTACGAGCAGTACTTC

j_gene: TRBJ1-3
len: 13
abundance: -
d_gene: -
v_gene: TRBV12-3/TRBV12-4
CDR3aa: CASGQSSGNTIYF
CDR3nt: TGTGCCAGTGGACAGAGCTCTGGAAACACCATATATTTT

j_gene: TRBJ2-7
len: 13
abundance: -
d_gene: -
v_gene: TRBV18
CDR3aa: CASSPRQGYEQYF
CDR3nt: TGTGCCAGCTCACCACGTCAGGGCTACGAGCAGTACTTC

j_gene: TRBJ1-5
len: 17
abundance: -
d_gene: TRBD1
v_gene: TRBV19
CDR3aa: CASSSPFRDSPNQPQHF
CDR3nt: TGTGCCAGTAGTAGCCCGTTCCGGGACAGCCCCAATCAGCCCCAGCATTTT

j_gene: TRBJ2-2
len: 14
abundance: -
d_gene: -
v_gene: TRBV11-2
CDR3aa: CASTAGPNTGELFF
CDR3nt: TGTGCCAGCACCGCGGGGCCCAACACCGGGGAGCTGTTTTTT

j_gene: TRBJ1-5
len: 16
abundance: -
d_gene: TRBD1
v_gene: TRBV12-5
CDR3aa: CASGLARQGEDQPQHF
CDR3nt: TGTGCTAGTGGTTTGGCGCGACAGGGCGAGGATCAGCCCCAGCATTTT

j_gene: TRBJ1-1
len: 13
abundance: -
d_gene: -
v_gene: TRBV13
CDR3aa: CASSLGHSAISFF
CDR3nt: TGTGCCAGCAGCTTAGGCCACAGTGCGATCTCTTTCTTT

j_gene: TRBJ1-2
len: 13
abundance: -
d_gene: -
v_gene: TRBV12-3/TRBV12-4
CDR3aa: CASSSSPNYGYTF
CDR3nt: TGTGCCAGCAGTTCTAGTCCAAACTATGGCTACACCTTC

j_gene: TRBJ1-5
len: 14
abundance: -
d_gene: TRBD1
v_gene: TRBV6-5
CDR3aa: CASSYDRGGQPQHF
CDR3nt: TGTGCCAGCAGTTACGACAGGGGTGGTCAGCCCCAGCATTTT

j_gene: TRBJ1-6
len: 16
abundance: -
d_gene: -
v_gene: TRBV6-2/TRBV6-3
CDR3aa: CASSSSVRGNNSPLHF
CDR3nt: TGTGCCAGCAGTTCCTCAGTAAGGGGTAATAATTCACCCCTCCACTTT

j_gene: TRBJ2-2
len: 18
abundance: -
d_gene: -
v_gene: TRBV19
CDR3aa: CASSIVDRSIVRTGELFF
CDR3nt: TGTGCCAGTAGTATAGTCGACAGGAGCATCGTGAGGACCGGGGAGCTGTTTTTT

j_gene: TRBJ2-5
len: 15
abundance: -
d_gene: TRBD1
v_gene: TRBV6-5
CDR3aa: CASNSGTGGTETQYF
CDR3nt: TGTGCCAGCAATTCCGGGACAGGGGGCACAGAGACCCAGTACTTC

j_gene: TRBJ2-1
len: 17
abundance: -
d_gene: TRBD1
v_gene: TRBV7-8
CDR3aa: CASSSKTGGPSYNEQFF
CDR3nt: TGTGCCAGCAGCTCAAAGACAGGGGGCCCCTCCTACAATGAGCAGTTCTTC

j_gene: TRBJ2-2
len: 17
abundance: -
d_gene: TRBD1
v_gene: TRBV6-1
CDR3aa: CASSDFPGQEGTGELFF
CDR3nt: TGTGCCAGCAGTGATTTTCCGGGACAGGAGGGGACCGGGGAGCTGTTTTTT

j_gene: TRBJ1-6
len: 14
abundance: -
d_gene: TRBD1
v_gene: TRBV5-4
CDR3aa: CASSRDSDNSPLHF
CDR3nt: TGTGCCAGCAGCCGGGACAGCGATAATTCACCCCTCCACTTT

j_gene: TRBJ1-2
len: 15
abundance: -
d_gene: -
v_gene: TRBV5-4
CDR3aa: CASSSGGLLNYGYTF
CDR3nt: TGTGCCAGCAGCTCTGGGGGACTTCTTAACTATGGCTACACCTTC